This TCR beta chain was identified during a study of low-dose radiotherapy and immunotherapy resistance in tumors. Study-wide background: The fractionation for Cohort 1 was 0.5 Gy per fraction every 2 weeks, totaling 6.5 Gy. For four cycles from cycle 1 day 1, patients took 300 mg oral aspirin daily.

This clonotype was seen repeatedly, ten times or more. The time point is: after trial treatment. Treatment noted: LDRT plus nivolumab, ipilimumab, low-dose cyclophosphamide and aspirin (RACIN trial). First-strand cDNA used TRAV- and TRBV-specific primers, covering alpha and beta chains. The TCRs were subjected to amplification over 20 PCR cycles employing a constant-region primer in conjunction with a V-primer adapter. Each CDR3 protein is one row after TCRdb ran MiXCR on the reads. The sample holds 100,000 or so distinct CDR3 sequences, around 21% seen once. V was pared by 0 bases and J by 6 bases, with 5 bases of the junction left unmatched. Germline V lookup: CDR1 SGDLS, CDR2 YYNGEE. The CDR3 has 15 residues.

The genes are TRBV9 and TRBJ2-1; 8 bases line up with TRBD1. This receptor was obtained from a male donor with prostate cancer. This specimen consisted of PBMCs, obtained after low-dose radiotherapy plus immunotherapy. CDR3 sequence: CASSVGTGMANEQFF. As DNA, the CDR3 is TGTGCCAGCAGCGTAGGGACAGGGATGGCCAATGAGCAGTTCTTC.